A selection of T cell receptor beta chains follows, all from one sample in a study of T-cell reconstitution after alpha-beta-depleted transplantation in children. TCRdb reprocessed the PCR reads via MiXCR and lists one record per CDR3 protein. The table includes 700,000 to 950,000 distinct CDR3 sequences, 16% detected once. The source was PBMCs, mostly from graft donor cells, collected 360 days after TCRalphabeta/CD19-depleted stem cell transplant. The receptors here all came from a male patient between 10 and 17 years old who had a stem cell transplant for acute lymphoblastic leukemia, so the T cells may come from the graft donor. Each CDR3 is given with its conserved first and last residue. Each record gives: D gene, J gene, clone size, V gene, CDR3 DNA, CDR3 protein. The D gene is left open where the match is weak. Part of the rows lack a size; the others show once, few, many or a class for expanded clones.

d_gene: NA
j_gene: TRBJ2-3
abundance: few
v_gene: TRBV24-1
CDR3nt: TGTGCCACCAGTCACGTCCGGACAGATACGCAGTATTTT
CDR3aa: CATSHVRTDTQYF

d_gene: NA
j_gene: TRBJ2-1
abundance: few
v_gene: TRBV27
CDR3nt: TGTGCCAGCGCCCCAGGGTTGGGGGTCGATGAGCAGTTCTTC
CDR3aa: CASAPGLGVDEQFF

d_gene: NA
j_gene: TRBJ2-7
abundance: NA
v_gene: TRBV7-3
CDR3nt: TGTGCCAGCAGCCTGGGGGGAGATGGCTACGAGCAGTACTTC
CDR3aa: CASSLGGDGYEQYF

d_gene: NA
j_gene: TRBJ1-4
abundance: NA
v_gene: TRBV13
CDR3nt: TGTGCCAGCAGCCAAACTACGGGACGGGATAATGAAAAACTGTTTTTT
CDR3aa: CASSQTTGRDNEKLFF

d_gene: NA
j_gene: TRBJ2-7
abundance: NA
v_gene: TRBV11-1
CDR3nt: TGTGCCAGCAGCCCCGATCTAGAGGGTCAGGGCCGCTACCGGTACGAGCAGTACTTC
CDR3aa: CASSPDLEGQGRYRYEQYF

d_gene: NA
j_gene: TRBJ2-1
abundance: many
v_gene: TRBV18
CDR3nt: TGTGCCAGCTCACCACGGCTTAATGAGCAGTTCTTC
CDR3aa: CASSPRLNEQFF

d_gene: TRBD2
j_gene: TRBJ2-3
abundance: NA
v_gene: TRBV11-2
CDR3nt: TGTGCCAGCAGCTTTCCTTGGACTAGCGGGAGGTCAAAGGATACGCAGTATTTT
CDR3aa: CASSFPWTSGRSKDTQYF

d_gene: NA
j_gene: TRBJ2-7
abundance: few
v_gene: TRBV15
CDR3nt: TGTGCCACCAGCAGAGGAGGGAAATTCAGTATTCCCTACGAGCAGTACTTC
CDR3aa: CATSRGGKFSIPYEQYF

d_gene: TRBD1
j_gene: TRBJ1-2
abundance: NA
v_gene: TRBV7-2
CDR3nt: TGTGCCAGCAGCCGCAACGACAGGGTGGACGGCTACACCTTC
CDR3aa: CASSRNDRVDGYTF

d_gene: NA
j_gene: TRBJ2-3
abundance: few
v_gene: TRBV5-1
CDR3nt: TGCGCCAGCCCTCCAGGGACTAGCACAGATACGCAGTATTTT
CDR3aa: CASPPGTSTDTQYF

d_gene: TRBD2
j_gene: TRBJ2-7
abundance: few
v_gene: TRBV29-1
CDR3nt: TGCAGCGTTGTTAGTACTAGCGGGGATTACGAGCAGTACTTC
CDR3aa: CSVVSTSGDYEQYF

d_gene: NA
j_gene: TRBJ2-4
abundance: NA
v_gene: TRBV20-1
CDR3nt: TGTTTACTAACTAAGGGCCAAAACATTCAGTACTTC
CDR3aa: CLLTKGQNIQYF

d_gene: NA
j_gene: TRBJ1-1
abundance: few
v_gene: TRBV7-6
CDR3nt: TGTGCCAGCAGCTTCGGGGAAAGGACTGAAGCTTTCTTT
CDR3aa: CASSFGERTEAFF

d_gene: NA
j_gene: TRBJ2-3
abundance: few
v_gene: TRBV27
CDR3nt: TGTGCCAGCAGTTCTCCATACAAAAGGGATACGCAGTATTTT
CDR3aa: CASSSPYKRDTQYF

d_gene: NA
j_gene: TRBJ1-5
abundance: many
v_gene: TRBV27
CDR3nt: TGTGCCAGCAGTTTACAGGGGCAGCCCCAGCATTTT
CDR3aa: CASSLQGQPQHF

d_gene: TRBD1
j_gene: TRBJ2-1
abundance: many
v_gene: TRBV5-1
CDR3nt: TGCGCCAGCAGCTGGATATCCAGGGGGTCCTACAATGAGCAGTTCTTC
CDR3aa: CASSWISRGSYNEQFF

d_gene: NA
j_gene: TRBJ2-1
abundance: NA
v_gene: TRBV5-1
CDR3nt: TGCGCCAGCAGCTTGGCCGGGGCCCTTGGTATTTGGTCCTACAATGAGCAGTTCTTC
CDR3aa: CASSLAGALGIWSYNEQFF

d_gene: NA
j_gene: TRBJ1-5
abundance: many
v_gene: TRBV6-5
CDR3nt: TGTGCCAGCAGCCACTATAGCAATCAGCCCCAGCATTTT
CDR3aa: CASSHYSNQPQHF

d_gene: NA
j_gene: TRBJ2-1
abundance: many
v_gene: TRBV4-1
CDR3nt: TGCGCCAGCAGCGTGGGAGCCCTCTACAATGAGCAGTTCTTC
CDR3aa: CASSVGALYNEQFF

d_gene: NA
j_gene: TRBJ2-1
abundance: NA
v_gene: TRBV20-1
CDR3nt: TGCAGTGCTAGAGATGCGACGCGGTTCCGTGATAACAATGAGCAGTTCTTC
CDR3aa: CSARDATRFRDNNEQFF

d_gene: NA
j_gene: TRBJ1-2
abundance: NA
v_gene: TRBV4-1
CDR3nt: TGCGCCAGCAGCCAAGATCTATACGGGCTAGCTGGCTACACCTTC
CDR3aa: CASSQDLYGLAGYTF

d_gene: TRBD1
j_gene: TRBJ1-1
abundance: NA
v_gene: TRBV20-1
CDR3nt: TGCAGTGCTAGAGGGGGACAGGTGAACACTGAAGCTTTCTTT
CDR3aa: CSARGGQVNTEAFF

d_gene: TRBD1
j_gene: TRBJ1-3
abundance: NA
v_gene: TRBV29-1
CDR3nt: TGCAGCGTTGAAGCGCTTACAGGGGACCGAAACACCATATATTTT
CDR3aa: CSVEALTGDRNTIYF

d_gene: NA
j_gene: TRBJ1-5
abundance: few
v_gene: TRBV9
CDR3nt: TGTGCCAGCAGCGTAGGGCAACTTCAGCCCCAGCATTTT
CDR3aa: CASSVGQLQPQHF

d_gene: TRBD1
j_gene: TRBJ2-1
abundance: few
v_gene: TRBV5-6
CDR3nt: TGTGCCAGCAGCCAACTGGACAGGGAATCCTACAATGAGCAGTTCTTC
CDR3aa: CASSQLDRESYNEQFF

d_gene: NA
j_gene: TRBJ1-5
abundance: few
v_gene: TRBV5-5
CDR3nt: TGTGCCAGCAGCGGTAGCGGCAGGGATGGGAAGCATCAGCCCCAGCATTTT
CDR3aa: CASSGSGRDGKHQPQHF

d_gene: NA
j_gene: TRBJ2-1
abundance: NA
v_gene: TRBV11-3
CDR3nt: TGTGCCAGCAGCTTAGATCGGAGCAACGTCTACAATGAGCAGTTCTTC
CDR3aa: CASSLDRSNVYNEQFF

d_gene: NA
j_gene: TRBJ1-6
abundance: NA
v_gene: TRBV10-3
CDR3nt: TGTGCCATCAGTGAGGTCGGTACCTTACCCCTCCACTTT
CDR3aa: CAISEVGTLPLHF

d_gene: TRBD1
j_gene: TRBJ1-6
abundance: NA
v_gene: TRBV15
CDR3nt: TGTGCCACCAGCAGAGGACAGGGGGCCCCACGCTATAATTCACCCCTCCACTTT
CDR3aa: CATSRGQGAPRYNSPLHF

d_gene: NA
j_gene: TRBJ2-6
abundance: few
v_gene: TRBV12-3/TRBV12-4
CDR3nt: TGTGCCAGTTCGGTCGGTGGGGCCAACGTCCTGACTTTC
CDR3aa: CASSVGGANVLTF

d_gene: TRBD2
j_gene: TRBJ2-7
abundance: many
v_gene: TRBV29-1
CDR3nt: TGCAGCGTTGAGCCGGGACTAGCGGGAACCGAGCAGTACTTC
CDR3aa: CSVEPGLAGTEQYF

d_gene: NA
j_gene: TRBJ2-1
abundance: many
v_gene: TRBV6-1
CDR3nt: TGTGCCAGCACCAAGGGACGCCACTACAATGAGCAGTTCTTC
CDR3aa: CASTKGRHYNEQFF

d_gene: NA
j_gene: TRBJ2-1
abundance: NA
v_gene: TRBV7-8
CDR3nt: TGTGCCAGCAGCTTACGATGGTACGGTACCAATGAGCAGTTCTTC
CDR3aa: CASSLRWYGTNEQFF

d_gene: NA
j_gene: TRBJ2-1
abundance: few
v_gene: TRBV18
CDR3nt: TGTGCCAGCTCACGGCAGACTCTTGAGCAGTTCTTC
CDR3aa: CASSRQTLEQFF

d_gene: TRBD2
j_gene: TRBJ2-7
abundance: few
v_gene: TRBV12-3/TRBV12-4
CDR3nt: TGTGCCAGCAGTTTAACGACTAGCGGGGATCATCTCTACGAGCAGTACTTC
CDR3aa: CASSLTTSGDHLYEQYF

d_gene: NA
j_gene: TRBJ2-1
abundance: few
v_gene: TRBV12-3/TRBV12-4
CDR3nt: TGTGCCACCCTTCCCCGGCGTGGGGTCTACAATGAGCAGTTCTTC
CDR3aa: CATLPRRGVYNEQFF

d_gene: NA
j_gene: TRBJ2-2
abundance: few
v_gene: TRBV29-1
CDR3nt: TGCAGCGTTGAAAGCTCAGGGCGCAACACCGGGGAGCTGTTTTTT
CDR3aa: CSVESSGRNTGELFF

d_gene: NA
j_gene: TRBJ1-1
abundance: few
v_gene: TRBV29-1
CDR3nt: TGCAGCGTTGCAAAGACAGTTATGAACACTGAAGCTTTCTTT
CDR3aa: CSVAKTVMNTEAFF

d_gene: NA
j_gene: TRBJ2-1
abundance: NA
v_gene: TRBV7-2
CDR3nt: TGTGCCAGCAGCTTAGGTTCCGGGAGTGGCTACAATGAGCAGTTCTTC
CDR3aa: CASSLGSGSGYNEQFF

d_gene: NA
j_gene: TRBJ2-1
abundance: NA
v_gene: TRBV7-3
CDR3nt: TGCGCCAGCAGCGGGCAGGCAGTAAGCTACAATGAGCAGTTCTTC
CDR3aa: CASSGQAVSYNEQFF

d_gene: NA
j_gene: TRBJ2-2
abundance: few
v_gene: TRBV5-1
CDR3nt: TGCGCCAGCAGCAACGGGGGCTGGAACACCGGGGAGCTGTTTTTT
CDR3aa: CASSNGGWNTGELFF

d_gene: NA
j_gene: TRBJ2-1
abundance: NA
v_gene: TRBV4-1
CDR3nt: TGCGCCAGCAGCCAAGATCGGGGTGCGGGAAGGGTGAATGAGCAGTTCTTC
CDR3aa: CASSQDRGAGRVNEQFF

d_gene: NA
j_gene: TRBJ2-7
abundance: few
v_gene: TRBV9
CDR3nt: TGTGCCAGCAGCGCTGAGCCTGCTTTGAGCGAGCAGTACTTC
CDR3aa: CASSAEPALSEQYF

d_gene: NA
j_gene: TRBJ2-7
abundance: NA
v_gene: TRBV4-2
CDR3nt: TGTGCCAGCAGCCAAGAGGTGGGCCACTACTACGAGCAGTACTTC
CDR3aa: CASSQEVGHYYEQYF

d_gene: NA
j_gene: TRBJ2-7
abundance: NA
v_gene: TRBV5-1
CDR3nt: TGCGCCAGCAGCTTGGTGGTTTCCAGCTCCTACGAGCAGTACTTC
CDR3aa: CASSLVVSSSYEQYF

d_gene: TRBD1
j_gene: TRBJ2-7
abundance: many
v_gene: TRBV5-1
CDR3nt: TGCGCCAGCAGCTGGGGGACAGCAGACTCCTACGAGCAGTACTTC
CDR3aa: CASSWGTADSYEQYF

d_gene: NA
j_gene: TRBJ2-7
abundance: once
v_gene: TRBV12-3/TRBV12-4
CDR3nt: TGTGCCAGCAGTTTGACAGAAACCTACAAGCAGTACTTC
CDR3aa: CASSLTETYKQYF

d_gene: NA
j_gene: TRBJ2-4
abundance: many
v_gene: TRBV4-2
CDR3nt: TGTGCCAGCAGCCAAGATGGACGGGGTCTAGCCAAAAACATTCAGTACTTC
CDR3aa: CASSQDGRGLAKNIQYF

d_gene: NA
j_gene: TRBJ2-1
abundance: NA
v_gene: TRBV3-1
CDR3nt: TGTGCCAGCAGCCAATATCGTTTCGGTGAGCAGTTCTTC
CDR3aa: CASSQYRFGEQFF

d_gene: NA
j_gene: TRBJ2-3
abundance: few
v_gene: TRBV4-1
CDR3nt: TGCGCCAGCAGGGGTGGAACTAGCCCGTACCTTCAAGATACGCAGTATTTT
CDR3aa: CASRGGTSPYLQDTQYF

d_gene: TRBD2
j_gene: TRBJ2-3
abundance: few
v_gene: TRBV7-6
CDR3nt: TGTGCCAGCAGCCCCTCGGCGGGAGAGACAGATACGCAGTATTTT
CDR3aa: CASSPSAGETDTQYF

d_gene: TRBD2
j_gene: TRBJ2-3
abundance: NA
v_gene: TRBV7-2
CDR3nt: TGTGCCAGCAGCTTAGCGGGAGGGCCTGGAGCTACGCAGTATTTT
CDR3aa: CASSLAGGPGATQYF

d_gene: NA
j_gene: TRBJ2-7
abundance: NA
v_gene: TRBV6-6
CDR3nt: TGTGCCAGCAGCCTCCTAGGGATATACGAGCAGTACTTC
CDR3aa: CASSLLGIYEQYF

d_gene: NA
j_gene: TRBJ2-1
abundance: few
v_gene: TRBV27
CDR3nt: TGTGCCAGCAATAAGGGGTTCGGGCAATACAATGAGCAGTTCTTC
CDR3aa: CASNKGFGQYNEQFF